These 13 T cell receptor beta chains originate from one sample sequenced in a study of T-cell memory formation after mild COVID-19. TCRdb reanalysed the 5' RACE reads using MiXCR and keeps one entry per CDR3 protein. The sample has some 54,000 distinct CDR3 sequences, over 7.5% seen once. Material: PBMCs or a T cell subset sorted from them (not recorded which). The source of these receptors is a man aged 18 to 30 who had mild COVID-19 (a few samples of this study predate the infection). Cell type and time point are not known.

The J gene is TRBJ2-5, the V gene TRBV5-1; D is perhaps TRBD2 (6 bases). CDR1 is SGHRS and CDR2 is YFSETQ in the germline V gene. CDR3 length equals 14 residues. The ends were cut back, 3 bases at V and 1 base at J, with 10 bases in the middle. In nucleotides, the CDR3 is TGCGCCAGCAGCTACGGGCGGGGCCAAGAGACCCAGTACTTC. It specifies CASSYGRGQETQYF.

V is TRBV6-5 and J is TRBJ1-5, with 7 bases lining up with TRBD1. The germline V gene has CDR1 MNHEY and CDR2 SVGAGI. The J segment lost 3 bases and the V segment lost 6 bases, leaving 11 bases of the junction unmatched. The CDR3 is 16 residues long. CDR3 coding DNA: TGTGCCAGCAGACAAACTCGACAGGGAACCAATCAGCCCCAGCATTTT. It yields the protein CASRQTRQGTNQPQHF.

The chain combines TRBV5-1 with TRBJ2-1, with 11 bases that match TRBD2. The germline gives CDR1 SGHRS, CDR2 YFSETQ. This CDR3 has 17 residues. Losses at the gene ends were 4 bases for V and 4 bases for J; bases not matched to a gene: 10. CDR3 sequence (DNA): TGCGCCAGCAGCCCAAGTAGCGGGGGGGCGACTTACAATGAGCAGTTCTTC. This sequence encodes CASSPSSGGATYNEQFF.

This clonotype was counted only a few times. This chain uses TRBV12-3 or TRBV12-4 with TRBJ2-5; D call uncertain. V dropped 1 base and J dropped 10 bases, with 10 bases sitting between them. The CDR3 covers 12 residues. CDR3 region: CASSLGPLLQYF. CDR3 bases: TGTGCCAGCAGTTTAGGACCTCTTCTCCAGTACTTC.

This clonotype occurred a few times. The rearrangement links TRBV6-2 or TRBV6-3 to TRBJ2-2, with a tentative D call TRBD1 (5 bases). Germline CDR1 and CDR2: MNHEY and SVGEGT. This CDR3 is built from 16 residues. V lost 0 bases and J 4 bases, leaving 12 bases between the germline ends. CDR3 DNA sequence: TGTGCCAGCAGTTACTCGGAAAGGGGAAGCACCGGGGAGCTGTTTTTT. This sequence encodes CASSYSERGSTGELFF.

Written as DNA, the CDR3 is TGTGCCTGGAGTCGGACAGGCAGCTCTGGAAACACCATATATTTT. It yields the protein CAWSRTGSSGNTIYF. The rearrangement links TRBV30 to TRBJ1-3, with 7 bases lining up with TRBD1. The V gene end was trimmed by 2 bases and the J gene end by 0 bases; junction bases not matched to a gene: 4. Germline CDR1 GTSNPN, CDR2 SVGIG (reference sequence). This CDR3 is built from 15 residues.

The chain has TRBV5-4 and TRBJ2-3, with 8 nucleotides matching TRBD1. The ends lost 3 bases at V and 0 bases at J; junction bases unmatched: 0. Germline V gene data show CDR1 as SGHNT and CDR2 as YYREEE (reference sequence). The length of the CDR3 is 14 residues. CDR3 in amino acids: CASSWTGSTDTQYF. The CDR3 nucleotides read TGTGCCAGCAGCTGGACAGGGAGCACAGATACGCAGTATTTT.

This clonotype was picked up a small number of times. The chain is built from TRBV11-2 and TRBJ2-3, with 7 bases fitting TRBD2. The CDR3 runs 14 residues. The trim removed 5 bases at V and 12 bases at J, leaving 14 bases unmatched. Germline assignment: CDR1 SGHAT and CDR2 FQNNGV. CDR3 in DNA: TGTGCCAGCAGCCCCGCAGCGCGGGGGTACCGACAGTATTTT. This sequence encodes CASSPAARGYRQYF.

Comment on this clonotype: A much larger clone is a single base away; this may be a read error. The chain uses TRBV7-3 and TRBJ2-3, with D perhaps being TRBD1 or TRBD2 (6 bases each). Germline V gene data show CDR1 as SGHTA and CDR2 as FQGTGA. The length of the CDR3 is 13 residues. CDR3 bases: TGTGCCAGCGGCGGAGGGGGTACAGATACGCAGTTTTTT. Encoded protein: CASGGGGTDTQFF. Full variable domain (remainder filled in from reference TRBV7-3 and TRBJ2-3): GAGVSQTPSNKVTEKGKYVELRCDPISGHTALYWYRQSLGQGPEFLIYFQGTGAADDSGLPNDRFFAVRPEGSVSTLKIQRTERGDSAVYLCASGGGGTDTQFFGPGTRLTVL.

The gene calls are TRBV29-1 and TRBJ1-2, with D possibly matching TRBD1 (5 bases). V lost 6 bases and J lost 5, with 13 bases in between. This CDR3 region has 12 residues. From germline, CDR1 is SQVTM and CDR2 ANQGSEA. The DNA for the CDR3 is TGCAGCGTCCCTCGGGGGTTTTATGGCTACACCTTC. This gives the protein CSVPRGFYGYTF.

This clonotype has a count of ten or more. This chain uses TRBV7-9 with TRBJ1-1; 7 nucleotides line up with TRBD1. Trimming at V came to 4 bases and at J to 1 base, leaving 3 bases not matched to a gene. The CDR3 is made up of 14 amino acids. Per the germline V gene, CDR1 is SEHNR and CDR2 is FQNEAQ (reference sequence). The CDR3 region is CASSYRGENTEAFF. CDR3 in DNA: TGTGCCAGCAGCTACAGGGGTGAGAACACTGAAGCTTTCTTT.

The chain is built from TRBV9 and TRBJ2-7, with D possibly matching TRBD2 (5 bases). V lost 3 bases, J lost 6 bases, and 13 bases lay in between. Germline V CDR1 and CDR2: SGDLS, YYNGEE. This CDR3 spans 13 amino acids. The CDR3 nucleotides are TGTGCCAGCAGCGCCCGCGGGTCTTGCGAGCAGTACGTC. The encoded protein is CASSARGSCEQYV.

This clonotype occurred a few times. The genes are TRBV20-1 and TRBJ2-1, with 9 bases matching TRBD1. Per germline, CDR1 DFQATT and CDR2 SNEGSKA (reference sequence). The V gene end was trimmed by 6 bases and the J gene end by 5 bases; junction bases not matched to a gene: 8. This CDR3 has 14 residues. Here the CDR3 DNA reads TGCAGTGCCGACGGACAGGGGTACCACAATGAGCAGTTCTTC. This sequence encodes CSADGQGYHNEQFF.